These 6 T cell receptor beta chains originate from one sample sequenced in a study of long-term antiretroviral therapy in people with HIV. With survey level as its setting, the immunoSEQ assay was v3.0. Sequencing used immunoSEQ multiplex PCR; TCRdb keeps in-frame clones, though not all of them. The sample has 20,000 to 25,000 clones, less than 85% seen once. The material sequenced was unsorted PBMCs, taken approximately 1.8 years before starting antiretroviral therapy. The receptor set was obtained from a woman between 40 and 50 years old with HIV.

The chain has TRBV4-1 and TRBJ1-1, with unresolved D. The CDR3 consists of 14 residues. Germline V gives CDR1 MGHRA, CDR2 YSYEKL. Between the trimmed V and J ends, which lost 4 bases and 0 bases, there was a span of 9 bases. This CDR3 reads CASSPLSMNTEAFF. The CDR3 coding sequence is TGCGCCAGCAGCCCTTTGTCCATGAACACTGAAGCTTTCTTT.

The rearrangement uses TRBV6-5 and TRBJ1-3; TRBD1 is a possible D gene (6 bases). Trimming removed 7 bases at V and 1 base at J, with 14 bases between. The CDR3 consists of 15 residues. Germline CDR1 and CDR2: MNHEY and SVGAGI. In DNA, the CDR3 is TGTGCCAGCAAGAAACTGGGGGCATCTGGAAACACCATATATTTT. This encodes CASKKLGASGNTIYF.

V usage is TRBV30 and J usage is TRBJ1-2; 10 bases align to TRBD1. The CDR3 contains 13 residues. J was trimmed by 8 bases and V by 5 bases; bases with no gene match: 8. The germline CDR1 and CDR2 sequences are GTSNPN and SVGIG (reference sequence). CDR3: CAWGHRDRGGYTF. CDR3 DNA sequence: TGTGCCTGGGGGCACCGGGACAGGGGCGGCTACACCTTC.

The chain is built from TRBV19 and TRBJ2-3; 8 bases line up with TRBD1. The junction had 9 bases not matched to a gene; V was cut back by 6 bases and J by 7 bases. The V gene's germline CDR1 is LNHDA and CDR2 SQIVND (reference sequence). This CDR3 has 14 amino acids. CDR3 residues: CASRKQGVINTQYF. CDR3 in DNA: TGTGCCAGTAGGAAACAGGGGGTAATAAATACGCAGTATTTT. Looking up the rest from reference TRBV19 and TRBJ2-3 gives the full variable domain: DGGITQSPKYLFRKEGQNVTLSCEQNLNHDAMYWYRQDPGQGLRLIYYSQIVNDFQKGDIAEGYSVSREKKESFPLTVTSAQKNPTAFYLCASRKQGVINTQYFGPGTRLTVL.

The chain joins TRBV25-1 to TRBJ1-5; TRBD1 might be the D (5 bases). The germline V gene has CDR1 MGHDK and CDR2 SYGVNS. V was pared by 1 base and J by 4 bases, with 8 bases between. The CDR3 loop spans 14 amino acids. The CDR3 DNA follows: TGTGCCAGCAGTGAATTGTCAGGGAATCAGCCCCAGCATTTT. It yields the protein CASSELSGNQPQHF. The full variable domain, its missing parts supplied by reference TRBV25-1 and TRBJ1-5, is EADIYQTPRYLVIGTGKKITLECSQTMGHDKMYWYQQDPGMELHLIHYSYGVNSTEKGDLSSESTVSRIRTEHFPLTLESARPSHTSQYLCASSELSGNQPQHFGDGTRLSIL.

This clone was seen a few times. The chain couples TRBV6-5 to TRBJ1-2; tentative D call: TRBD1 (5 bases). The ends were cut back, 2 bases at V and 5 bases at J, with 15 bases in the middle. The CDR3 sequence is 15 residues long. Germline CDR1 reads MNHEY; CDR2 reads SVGAGI. CDR3 loop: CASSYKGTGGYGYTF. CDR3 in DNA: TGTGCCAGCAGTTACAAAGGGACGGGGGGGTATGGCTACACCTTC.